Detailed here is one TCR beta chain. Its target antigen remains unknown. With a much larger clone just one base away, this may be a read error. Participants in the prospective study were enrolled through a virtual design, were aged about 18 to 90 years, and lived in roughly 25 United States geographic areas. Cohort assignment in the prospective study relied on participant-reported clinical history from a screening survey and a study questionnaire. For ImmuneRACE Cohort 3, a participant was defined as recovered based on two consecutive negative NP/OP PCR tests, clearance by a healthcare professional, or resolution of symptoms. In the prospective study, mobile phlebotomists collected whole blood, serum and a nasopharyngeal or oropharyngeal swab from each participant. Over a 2-month period, participants in the prospective study had the option of providing additional blood draws and questionnaires. Before DNA extraction, prospective study blood samples were shipped either frozen or at room temperature.

This sample was included in a study of blood T cell repertoires in COVID-19 (dated by TCRdb to about 2020). Regarding the study in general: Collaborator samples came from the United States, Italy and Spain and covered acute and convalescent phases of COVID-19. The prospective study material was composed of cDNA or gDNA derived from T cells, B-cell-depleted T cells, or PBMCs. Deeply sampled blood TCRbeta repertoires from subjects exposed to, actively infected with, or recovered from COVID-19 were included in the dataset. A freely available public database, intended as a resource for researchers studying the immune response to SARS-CoV-2, is where the repertoires were released. Samples came from the ongoing ImmuneRACE study (first 160 participants) plus 1,254 subjects from 6 global collaborators. A de-identified subject ID, COVID-19 status, age in years and sex were almost always included in the sample metadata. Where HLA class I and class II types were available, the types were taken from metadata supplied by the sample provider, not from assay-based typing. Summary of the overall study and its limitations: Clinical and demographic metadata were provided uncurated, with the amount varying by source and participant.

V loses 4 bases, J loses 1 base, and the germline ends lie 7 bases apart. Reading from cysteine to phenylalanine, the CDR3 counts 13 amino acids. The CDR3 DNA has 39 bases and is translated from base 1. Via the germline V gene (reference sequence), CDR1 is LGHDT and CDR2 YNNKEL. The immunoSEQ Assay, a bias-controlled multiplex PCR, was used to amplify TCRbeta CDR3 regions from genomic DNA. Per the authors' processing: The number of nucleated cells in each sample was estimated from the amplification of reference gene primers within the assay. Sequence reads were collapsed and filtered to measure the absolute abundance of every unique TCRbeta CDR3 rearrangement. For each sample, productive Simpson clonality was calculated as the square root of Simpson's diversity index over productive rearrangements. Held by TCRdb, this immuneACCESS table contains in-frame sequences only and omits some clones. Under half of the omission traces to an unresolved V gene where checked; the cause of the rest is unknown. V and J calls and clone size follow that table, whereas D and trimming were derived from the DNA. A total of about 390,000 clones appear in this sample, around nine tenths of them only once. Roughly 9.4% of the sample is taken by the ten largest.

This TCR was sampled from a woman between 45 and 65 years old who had recovered from COVID-19. Source material: PBMCs or T cells enriched from blood (not recorded which). The rearranged segments are TRBV3-1 (or the pseudogene TRBV3-2) and TRBJ1-2, with a weak D call of TRBD1 (5 bases match). The CDR3 in this case is CASSLTVNYGYTF. The nucleotide sequence reads as follows: TGTGCCAGCAGCCTGACAGTTAACTATGGCTACACCTTC.